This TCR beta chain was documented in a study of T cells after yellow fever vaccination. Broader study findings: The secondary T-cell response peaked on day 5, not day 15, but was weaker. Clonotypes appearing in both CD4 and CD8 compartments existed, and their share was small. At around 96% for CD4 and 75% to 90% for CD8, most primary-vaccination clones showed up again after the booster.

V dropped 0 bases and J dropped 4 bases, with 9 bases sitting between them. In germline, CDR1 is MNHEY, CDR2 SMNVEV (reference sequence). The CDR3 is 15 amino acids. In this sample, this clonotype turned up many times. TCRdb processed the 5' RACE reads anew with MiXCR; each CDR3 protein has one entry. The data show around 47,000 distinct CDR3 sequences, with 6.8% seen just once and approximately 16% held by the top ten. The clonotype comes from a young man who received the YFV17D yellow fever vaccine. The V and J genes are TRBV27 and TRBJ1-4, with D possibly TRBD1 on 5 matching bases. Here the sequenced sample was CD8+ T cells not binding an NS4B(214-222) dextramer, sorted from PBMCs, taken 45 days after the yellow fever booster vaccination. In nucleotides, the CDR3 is TGTGCCAGCAGTTTATCGACAGCCTATAATGAAAAACTGTTTTTT. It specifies CASSLSTAYNEKLFF.